Listed below are T cell receptor beta chains from one sample, sequenced in a study of cytomegalovirus exposure and HLA in healthy donors. Only in-frame clones appear in the TCRdb table, and some are missing; sequencing was by immunoSEQ multiplex PCR. The sample yields 210,000 or so clones, roughly 80% seen once. Sequencing was performed on PBMCs. The receptors here all came from a man aged 40-49 years in good health and CMV-seronegative. The CDR3 runs from the conserved cysteine through the conserved F or W. Fields, in order: V gene, clone size, D gene, J gene, CDR3 protein, CDR3 DNA. The D gene is left open where the match is weak. A row's size may be missing; if present it is once, few, many or a size class.

>TRBV2|NA|TRBD2|TRBJ2-5
CASSDSGGDKETQYF
TGTGCCAGCAGTGATAGCGGGGGGGACAAAGAGACCCAGTACTTC
>TRBV5-4|once|NA|TRBJ2-7
CASSRVGRGMNYEQYF
TGTGCCAGCAGCCGGGTGGGCAGGGGAATGAACTACGAGCAGTACTTC
>TRBV5-1|NA|TRBD1|TRBJ1-2
CASSLGQGGGYTF
TGCGCCAGCAGCTTAGGACAGGGCGGTGGCTACACCTTC
>TRBV2|once|TRBD2|TRBJ2-5
CASRGEGETQYF
TGTGCCAGCCGGGGGGAGGGAGAGACCCAGTACTTC
>TRBV15|NA|NA|TRBJ1-5
CATSSPLGEGNQPQHF
TGTGCCACCAGCAGCCCTTTGGGGGAGGGCAATCAGCCCCAGCATTTT
>TRBV4-3|few|NA|TRBJ1-5
CASSQDTQAQPQHF
TGCGCCAGCAGCCAAGATACGCAAGCCCAGCCCCAGCATTTT
>TRBV18|NA|TRBD1|TRBJ1-2
CASSPSENRGFGYTF
TGTGCCAGCTCACCATCCGAGAACAGGGGTTTCGGCTACACCTTC
>TRBV6-1|NA|NA|TRBJ2-5
CASSGGRETQYF
TGTGCCAGCAGTGGAGGAAGAGAGACCCAGTACTTC
>TRBV5-1|NA|NA|TRBJ2-5
CASSLRQPQETQYF
TGCGCCAGCAGCTTGAGACAGCCCCAAGAGACCCAGTACTTC
>TRBV5-4|NA|TRBD2|TRBJ2-5
CASSPGLGGETQYF
TGTGCCAGCAGCCCGGGACTAGGGGGAGAGACCCAGTACTTC
>TRBV5-1|NA|TRBD1|TRBJ1-1
CASSWGTGGTEAFF
TGCGCCAGCAGCTGGGGGACAGGGGGCACTGAAGCTTTCTTT
>TRBV5-1|NA|NA|TRBJ1-3
CASSPSQGSGNTIYF
TGCGCCAGCAGCCCTTCACAGGGATCTGGAAACACCATATATTTT
>TRBV18|NA|NA|TRBJ1-4
CASSPLSGTGTNEKLFF
TGTGCCAGCTCACCACTTTCTGGAACAGGGACTAATGAAAAACTGTTTTTT
>TRBV5-6|NA|TRBD2|TRBJ2-3
CASSLSAGTSGHTDTQYF
TGTGCCAGCAGCTTGTCGGCAGGGACTAGCGGCCACACAGATACGCAGTATTTT
>TRBV13|once|TRBD1|TRBJ1-2
CASSQLPGQGGANYGYTF
TGTGCCAGCAGCCAGTTACCGGGACAGGGGGGAGCTAACTATGGCTACACCTTC
>TRBV28|few|NA|TRBJ2-1
CASSFPGAGYNEQFF
TGTGCCAGCAGTTTTCCAGGGGCGGGCTACAATGAGCAGTTCTTC
>TRBV15|NA|NA|TRBJ2-5
CATSTNRDSKTQYF
TGTGCCACCAGCACCAACCGGGACTCCAAGACCCAGTACTTC
>TRBV4-1|NA|NA|TRBJ2-7
CASSQESYEQYF
TGCGCCAGCAGCCAAGAGAGTTACGAGCAGTACTTC
>TRBV11-2|NA|TRBD2|TRBJ2-3
CASSFLAVRESSDTQYF
TGTGCCAGCAGCTTCCTGGCCGTGCGGGAGTCATCAGATACGCAGTATTTT
>TRBV14|NA|NA|TRBJ2-7
CASSHGSEQYF
TGTGCCAGCAGCCACGGGTCCGAGCAGTACTTC
>TRBV5-1|NA|NA|TRBJ2-7
CASSEDREGEQYF
TGCGCCAGCAGCGAGGACAGGGAGGGCGAGCAGTACTTC
>TRBV18|NA|TRBD1|TRBJ2-6
CASSLGQGSSGANVLTF
TGTGCCAGCTCACTAGGACAGGGTTCCTCTGGGGCCAACGTCCTGACTTTC
>TRBV25-1|NA|NA|TRBJ1-2
CASSGSSRGYTF
TGTGCCAGCAGTGGGTCATCGCGCGGCTACACCTTC